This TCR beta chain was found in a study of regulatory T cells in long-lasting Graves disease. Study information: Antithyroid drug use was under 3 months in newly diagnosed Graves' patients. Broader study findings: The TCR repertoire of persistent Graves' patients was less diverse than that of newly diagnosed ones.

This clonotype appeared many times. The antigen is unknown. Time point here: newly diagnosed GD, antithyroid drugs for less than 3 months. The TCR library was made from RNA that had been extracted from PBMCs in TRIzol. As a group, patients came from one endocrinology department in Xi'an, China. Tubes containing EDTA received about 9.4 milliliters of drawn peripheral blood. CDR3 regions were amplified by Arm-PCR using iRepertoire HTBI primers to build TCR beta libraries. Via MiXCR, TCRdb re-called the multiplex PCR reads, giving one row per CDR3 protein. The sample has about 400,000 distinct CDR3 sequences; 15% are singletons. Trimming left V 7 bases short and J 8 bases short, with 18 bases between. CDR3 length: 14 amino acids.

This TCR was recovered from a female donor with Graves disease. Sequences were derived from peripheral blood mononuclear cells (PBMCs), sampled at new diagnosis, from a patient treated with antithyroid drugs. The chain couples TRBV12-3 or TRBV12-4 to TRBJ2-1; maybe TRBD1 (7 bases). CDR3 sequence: CASTTGEADDEQFF. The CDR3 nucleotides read TGTGCCAGCACCACAGGGGAGGCTGACGATGAGCAGTTCTTC.